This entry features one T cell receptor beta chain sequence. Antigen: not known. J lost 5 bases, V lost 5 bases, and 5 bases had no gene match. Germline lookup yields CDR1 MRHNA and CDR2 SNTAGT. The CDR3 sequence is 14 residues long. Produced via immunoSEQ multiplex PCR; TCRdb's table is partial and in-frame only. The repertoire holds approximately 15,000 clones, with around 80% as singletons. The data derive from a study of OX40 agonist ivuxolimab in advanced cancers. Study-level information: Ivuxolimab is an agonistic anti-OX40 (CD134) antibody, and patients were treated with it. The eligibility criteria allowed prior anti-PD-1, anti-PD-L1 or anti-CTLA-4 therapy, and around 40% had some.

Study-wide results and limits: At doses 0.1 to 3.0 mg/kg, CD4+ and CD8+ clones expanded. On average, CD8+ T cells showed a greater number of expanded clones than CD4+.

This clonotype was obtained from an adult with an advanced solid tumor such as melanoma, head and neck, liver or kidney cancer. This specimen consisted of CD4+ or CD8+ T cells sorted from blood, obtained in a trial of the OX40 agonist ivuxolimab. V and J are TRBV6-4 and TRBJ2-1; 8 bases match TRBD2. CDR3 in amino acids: CASSPAGEHNEQFF. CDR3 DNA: TGTGCCAGCAGTCCAGCGGGAGAGCACAATGAGCAGTTCTTC.